Given below is one TCR beta chain in context. The data were taken from a study of blood T cell repertoires in COVID-19. Germline assignment: CDR1 MNHEY and CDR2 SMNVEV (reference sequence). With 0 bases clipped from V and 4 bases from J, the junction kept 3 bases outside the gene matches. The CDR3 extends over 16 amino acids. Sequencing was performed with immunoSEQ multiplex PCR; in TCRdb, only in-frame clones are kept and a portion is missing. The sample contains about 350,000 clones, over 85% of which appear only once. The rearrangement joins TRBV27 to TRBJ2-6; 7 bases line up with TRBD1. The sequence was obtained from a woman aged 55 to 70 with COVID-19, enrolled during active disease. Source material: peripheral blood. CDR3 in DNA: TGTGCCAGCAGTTTATCGACAGGGTCCGGGGCCAACGTCCTGACTTTC. This gives the protein CASSLSTGSGANVLTF.